Listed below are T cell receptor beta chains from one sample, sequenced in a study of CD8+CD57+ T cells in acquired aplastic anemia. Using its own MiXCR run on the reads, TCRdb lists one record per CDR3 protein. The sample has approximately 99,000 distinct CDR3 sequences, 40% to 65% seen once. The specimen was sorted CD4+, CD8+, or CD8+CD57+ T cells (not recorded which) from PBMCs. The receptors derive from a human donor in good health, serving as a control. The CDR3 runs from the conserved cysteine through the conserved F or W. Fields, in order: CDR3 length, clone size, D gene, J gene, V gene, CDR3 DNA, CDR3 protein. D genes are given only for firm matches. Not all rows give a size; the values are once, few, many and, for expanded clones, a class.

14 | many | TRBD1 | TRBJ1-6 | TRBV6-4 | TGTGCCAGCATCATCCCAGGGGGCATTTCACCCCTCCACTTT | CASIIPGGISPLHF
13 | many | TRBD1 | TRBJ2-7 | TRBV27 | TGTGCCAGCAGTGACACAGGGGGCTACGAGCAGTACTTC | CASSDTGGYEQYF
12 | - | TRBD1 | TRBJ2-7 | TRBV27 | TGTGCCAGCAGTGCCACAGGGGAAGAGCAGTACTTC | CASSATGEEQYF
15 | many | TRBD2 | TRBJ2-1 | TRBV27 | TGTGCCAGCAGTTTAGGCACTAGCGGGGGCAATGAGCAGTTCTTC | CASSLGTSGGNEQFF
13 | - | - | TRBJ2-7 | TRBV13 | TGTGCCAGCAGAAAACAGGGAGGCTACGAGCAGTACTTC | CASRKQGGYEQYF
14 | - | - | TRBJ2-7 | TRBV10-3 | TGTGCCATCAGTGAGTCCCAGGGAGCGCGCGAGCAGTACTTC | CAISESQGAREQYF
15 | medium-sized | - | TRBJ1-6 | TRBV15 | TGTGCCACCAGCAGAGGAACAGGGACCAATTCACCCCTCCACTTT | CATSRGTGTNSPLHF
15 | many | TRBD1 | TRBJ2-1 | TRBV9 | TGTGCCAGCAGCGTAGACGGGACAGGGGTCAATGAGCAGTTCTTC | CASSVDGTGVNEQFF
18 | many | - | TRBJ2-7 | TRBV4-3 | TGCGCCAGCAGCCAAGATTGGGAGATTTCGGGGGCCAGTGACGAGCAGTACTTC | CASSQDWEISGASDEQYF
12 | few | - | TRBJ2-7 | TRBV2 | TGTGCCAGCAGTGATAACCGGTACGAGCAGTACTTC | CASSDNRYEQYF
15 | once | - | TRBJ2-6 | TRBV11-1 | TGTGCCAGCAGCGAGACCGTTACTGGGGCCAACGTCCTGACTTTC | CASSETVTGANVLTF
12 | few | - | TRBJ1-5 | TRBV20-1 | TGCAGTGCTTTACAGGGAGGTCAGCCCCAGCATTTT | CSALQGGQPQHF
11 | - | - | TRBJ2-1 | TRBV13 | TGTGCCAGCATCTCGTACAATGAGCAGTTCTTC | CASISYNEQFF
13 | - | TRBD1 | TRBJ2-7 | TRBV20-1 | TGCAGTGCTAGAGGGCAGGGGGCCTACGAGCAGTACTTC | CSARGQGAYEQYF
14 | many | TRBD1 | TRBJ1-5 | TRBV19 | TGTGCCACCCGGACAGGTCTTGGCAATCAGCCCCAGCATTTT | CATRTGLGNQPQHF
15 | once | TRBD1 | TRBJ2-5 | TRBV24-1 | TGTGCCACCAGTGGAGGACAGGGGGCACGAGAGACCCAGTACTTC | CATSGGQGARETQYF
16 | many | TRBD1 | TRBJ2-6 | TRBV11-3 | TGTGCCAGCAGCTTGGACAGGGCCAATGGGGCCAACGTCCTGACTTTC | CASSLDRANGANVLTF
13 | - | - | TRBJ2-7 | TRBV15 | TGTGCCACCTCCGGATCGGGTAGGGGCGAGCAGTACTTC | CATSGSGRGEQYF
14 | - | - | TRBJ1-1 | TRBV7-6 | TGTGCCAGCAGCTCCCACAGGGTTGACACTGAAGCTTTCTTT | CASSSHRVDTEAFF
14 | - | - | TRBJ1-5 | TRBV19 | TGTGCCAGTAGTGACAGGAAGGGCAATCAGCCCCAGCATTTT | CASSDRKGNQPQHF
16 | - | TRBD2 | TRBJ2-3 | TRBV25-1 | TGTGCCAGCAGTGAACAGCTCGCGGGAGCGTCAGATACGCAGTATTTT | CASSEQLAGASDTQYF
11 | - | TRBD1 | TRBJ1-2 | TRBV29-1 | TGCAGCGTTAGGACAGGAGACGGCTACACCTTC | CSVRTGDGYTF
15 | many | - | TRBJ1-4 | TRBV12-3/TRBV12-4 | TGTGCCAGCAGTTTAGGGTCAGGCATCGTTGAAAAACTGTTTTTT | CASSLGSGIVEKLFF
14 | - | TRBD2 | TRBJ2-5 | TRBV25-1 | TGTGCCACCCATGCGACTAGCGGGGAAGAGACCCAGTACTTC | CATHATSGEETQYF
14 | - | - | TRBJ2-3 | TRBV25-1 | TGTGCCAGCAGTGAACCGGGGCCAACAGATACGCAGTATTTT | CASSEPGPTDTQYF
16 | - | TRBD1 | TRBJ2-1 | TRBV3-1 | TGTGCCAGCAGCCAAGTAGGGGGCAGGCCTGACAATGAGCAGTCCTTC | CASSQVGGRPDNEQSF
14 | - | - | TRBJ1-1 | TRBV20-1 | TGCAGTGCTAGCGGGATTTTAGGTCACACTGAAGCTTTCTTT | CSASGILGHTEAFF
17 | many | - | TRBJ2-7 | TRBV9 | TGTGCCAGCAGCGTAGAGGGGACGGAAGGGGAGAACTACGAGCAGTACTTC | CASSVEGTEGENYEQYF
13 | many | TRBD2 | TRBJ2-7 | TRBV12-3/TRBV12-4 | TGTGCCAGCAGAGAACGGGGGGCCTACGAGCAGTACTTC | CASRERGAYEQYF
15 | - | - | TRBJ1-5 | TRBV2 | TGTGCCAGCAGAGCATACAGGGAACATGGTCAGCCCCAGCATTTT | CASRAYREHGQPQHF
14 | - | - | TRBJ2-7 | TRBV20-1 | TGCAGTGCTAGAGTAGGGGTTAACTCCTACGAGCAGTACTTC | CSARVGVNSYEQYF
14 | many | - | TRBJ1-2 | TRBV7-2 | TGTGCCAGCAGCTTACACTCTGGGACCGATGGCTACACCTTC | CASSLHSGTDGYTF
13 | - | - | TRBJ2-5 | TRBV7-9 | TGTGCCAGTAGCCCACCGTGGATAGAGACCCAGTACTTC | CASSPPWIETQYF
11 | - | TRBD1 | TRBJ2-7 | TRBV29-1 | TGCAGCGGGGGACAGGGCCACGAGCAGTACTTC | CSGGQGHEQYF
10 | - | - | TRBJ1-3 | TRBV20-1 | TGCACGATGTCTGGAAACACCATATATTTT | CTMSGNTIYF
21 | - | TRBD1 | TRBJ2-7 | TRBV4-1 | TGCGCCAGCAGCCAAGATCTGATGGGGACAGGGGTATCCGGGGATTTGCACGAGCAGTACTTC | CASSQDLMGTGVSGDLHEQYF
14 | many | - | TRBJ2-7 | TRBV6-4 | TGTGCCAGCAATAGCCGGGACATCCAAGGTGAGCAGTACTTC | CASNSRDIQGEQYF